Presented here are 5 T cell receptor beta chains from one specimen sequenced in a study of T cell repertoires in cytomegalovirus infection. MiXCR, applied by TCRdb to the reads, yields one record per CDR3 protein. The sample includes under 250,000 distinct CDR3 sequences, around 6.2% seen only once; the top ten take around 6.5%. Sequenced input: PBMCs. The receptors were sampled from a human donor in good health (CMV status not recorded). Some clones in this sample may be carry-over from other donors' samples.

The table lists this clonotype with many counts. The rearrangement links TRBV15 to TRBJ2-2; weak D call: TRBD2 (6 bases). The V gene lost 8 bases and the J gene lost 1 base, with 17 bases spanning the gap. This CDR3 contains 16 residues. Germline values: CDR1 LNHNV, CDR2 YYDKDF (reference sequence). CDR3 amino acids: CATPGDSDGNTGELFF. For the CDR3, the DNA is TGTGCCACCCCTGGGGACTCGGATGGGAACACCGGGGAGCTGTTTTTT.

The table lists this clonotype with many counts. V and J are TRBV11-3 and TRBJ2-3; D is unclear. CDR1 is SGHNT, CDR2 YENEEA, per germline. The CDR3 totals 13 residues. V was pared by 11 bases and J by 14 bases, with 26 bases between. The CDR3 DNA reads TGTGCCCCGACGGACCTCGAGCCACAAGTCCTGTATTTT. Protein: CAPTDLEPQVLYF. The full variable domain, its missing parts supplied by reference TRBV11-3 and TRBJ2-3, is EAGVVQSPRYKIIEKKQPVAFWCNPISGHNTLYWYLQNLGQGPELLIRYENEEAVDDSQLPKDRFSAERLKGVDSTLKIQPAELGDSAVYLCAPTDLEPQVLYFGPGTRLTVL.

This clonotype came up many times. This chain links TRBV7-8 with TRBJ1-1; D is uncertain. This CDR3 has 12 amino acids. The V gene's germline CDR1 is SGHVS and CDR2 FQNEAQ. Deletions cut 2 bases from V and 5 bases from J, with 6 bases between. This CDR3 is CASSLTSTEAFF. The CDR3 DNA is TGTGCCAGCAGCTTAACTTCGACTGAAGCTTTCTTT.

This clonotype has at least ten counts. The V call is TRBV29-1, the J call TRBJ2-5; 8 bases map to TRBD1. With 8 bases clipped from V and 2 bases from J, the junction kept 7 bases outside the gene matches. CDR1 and CDR2 (germline): SQVTM, ANQGSEA. This CDR3 comprises 13 residues. CDR3 bases: TGCAGCTCAAAACAGGGGGGACAAGAGACCCAGTACTTC. Protein product: CSSKQGGQETQYF.

This clonotype was detected many times. J is TRBJ2-7 and V is TRBV12-3 or TRBV12-4; TRBD1 or TRBD2 may be the D gene (5 bases each). V lost 2 bases and J 6 bases, leaving 14 bases between the germline ends. The CDR3 length is 14 residues. The CDR3 nucleotides read TGTGCCAGCAGTTTATACCCCCCGGGGCGCGAGCAGTACTTC. It encodes CASSLYPPGREQYF.